A single sample gave rise to the 12 T cell receptor beta chains below, sequenced in a study of blood T cell repertoires in COVID-19. Here immunoSEQ multiplex PCR was the method, and the copy in TCRdb shows in-frame clones only, minus some. This repertoire shows some 140,000 clones, 80% to 85% found once; its top ten account for under 7%. What was sequenced was PBMCs or T cells enriched from blood (not recorded which). The origin of the receptors is a man between 40 and 49 years old with acute COVID-19.

The CDR3 loop is CASSLRFSGRGGYSPLHF. CDR3 nucleotides: TGTGCCAGCAGCTTAAGGTTTTCGGGCAGGGGAGGGTATTCACCCCTCCACTTT. This sequence joins TRBV7-2 and TRBJ1-6, with D tentatively TRBD1 (6 bases). V lost 2 bases, J lost 8 bases, and 22 bases lay in between. The germline CDR1 and CDR2 sequences are SGHTA and FQGNSA. This CDR3 region has 18 residues.

This chain joins TRBV19 and TRBJ1-2; D possibly corresponds to TRBD1 (5 bases). Germline-derived CDR1 and CDR2 are LNHDA and SQIVND (reference sequence). Trimming cost V 7 bases and J 5 bases, with 11 bases left between them. The CDR3 has 12 residues. CDR3 amino acids: CASTGPEYGYTF. CDR3 sequence (DNA): TGTGCCAGTACAGGGCCTGAATATGGCTACACCTTC. Drawing the rest from reference TRBV19 and TRBJ1-2, the complete variable domain is DGGITQSPKYLFRKEGQNVTLSCEQNLNHDAMYWYRQDPGQGLRLIYYSQIVNDFQKGDIAEGYSVSREKKESFPLTVTSAQKNPTAFYLCASTGPEYGYTFGSGTRLTVV.

This clone was detected only a few times. The chain joins TRBV7-9 to TRBJ1-4; D is unclear. V was pared by 5 bases and J by 8 bases, with 15 bases between. Looked up from germline, CDR1 is SEHNR and CDR2 is FQNEAQ (reference sequence). The CDR3 is 14 residues long. CDR3 coding DNA: TGTGCCAGCAGCCTCGACCTCGGGAAAGAAAAACTGTTTTTT. Its translation: CASSLDLGKEKLFF.

The V call is TRBV30, the J call TRBJ1-6; D is perhaps TRBD1 (5 bases). CDR1 is GTSNPN, CDR2 SVGIG, per germline (reference sequence). Trimming shortened V by 0 bases and J by 7 bases, and 10 bases separated the two germline ends. The CDR3 has 14 amino acids. The CDR3 bases are TGTGCCTGGAGTGTACGGAGGGGAAATTCACCCCTCCACTTT. Residues: CAWSVRRGNSPLHF.

The chain uses TRBV6-2 or TRBV6-3 and TRBJ2-1, with 8 bases fitting TRBD2. J lost 6 bases, V lost 4 bases, and 5 bases had no gene match. The CDR3 consists of 14 residues. Germline CDR1 and CDR2: MNHEY and SVGEGT. The CDR3 region has the DNA TGTGCCAGCAGTTCCCGGACTAGCTTCAATGAGCAGTTCTTC. It encodes CASSSRTSFNEQFF.

The rearrangement joins TRBV5-1 to TRBJ2-1; the match to TRBD2 covers 8 bases. Per germline, CDR1 SGHRS and CDR2 YFSETQ. Trimming took 4 bases from V and 8 from J; bases not matched to a gene: 8. CDR3 length: 14 amino acids. The CDR3 DNA sequence: TGCGCCAGCAGCCTGGGACTAGGCAGCGATGAGCAGTTCTTC. Amino acid sequence: CASSLGLGSDEQFF.

This chain uses TRBV19 with TRBJ2-7; 9 bases match TRBD1. V lost 5 bases, J lost 2 bases, and 4 bases stayed unmatched. Germline-derived CDR1 and CDR2 are LNHDA and SQIVND (reference sequence). This CDR3 has 14 amino acids. The CDR3 reads CASSPQGAPYEQYF. In DNA, the CDR3 is TGTGCCAGTAGTCCACAGGGGGCCCCCTACGAGCAGTACTTC.

In this sample, this clone turned up a few times. The chain has TRBV19 and TRBJ2-7; a possible D gene is TRBD1 (6 bases). Germline assignment: CDR1 LNHDA and CDR2 SQIVND (reference sequence). Trimming shortened V by 2 bases and J by 3 bases, and 14 bases separated the two germline ends. The CDR3 loop spans 15 amino acids. The CDR3 region is CASSILLTGVYEQYF. Written as DNA, the CDR3 is TGTGCCAGTAGTATACTACTGACAGGTGTCTACGAGCAGTACTTC.

There are a few counts of this clone. J is TRBJ1-5 and V is TRBV3-1 (or the pseudogene TRBV3-2); D gene ambiguous. Per germline, CDR1 LGHDT and CDR2 YNNKEL (reference sequence). This CDR3 is built from 15 residues. Trimming pared 0 bases from V and 0 bases from J, leaving 6 bases between. The CDR3 sequence: CASSQDPDSNQPQHF. DNA of the CDR3: TGTGCCAGCAGCCAAGACCCAGATAGCAATCAGCCCCAGCATTTT.

This chain joins TRBV2 and TRBJ2-1, with D unresolved. Per germline, CDR1 SNHLY and CDR2 FYNNEI. CDR3 size: 15 residues. Between the trimmed V and J ends, which lost 1 base and 0 bases, there was a span of 7 bases. The DNA for the CDR3 is TGTGCCAGCAGTGAAGAGGCGGACTCCTACAATGAGCAGTTCTTC. It translates to CASSEEADSYNEQFF. The complete variable domain, with remaining parts taken from reference TRBV2 and TRBJ2-1, reads EPEVTQTPSHQVTQMGQEVILRCVPISNHLYFYWYRQILGQKVEFLVSFYNNEISEKSEIFDDQFSVERPDGSNFTLKIRSTKLEDSAMYFCASSEEADSYNEQFFGPGTRLTVL.

The chain joins TRBV7-9 to TRBJ2-3, with D unresolved. The CDR3 totals 13 residues. Germline V gives CDR1 SEHNR, CDR2 FQNEAQ (reference sequence). The germline V and J ends were trimmed by 1 base and 3 bases, with 5 bases remaining between them. Written as DNA, the CDR3 is TGTGCCAGCAGCTTAGGTATAACAGATACGCAGTATTTT. It encodes CASSLGITDTQYF.

This rearrangement joins TRBV5-1 to TRBJ2-1; 13 nucleotides align to TRBD2. V shed 5 bases, J shed 6 bases, and the junction held 8 bases outside the gene matches. The germline CDR1 and CDR2 sequences are SGHRS and YFSETQ. The CDR3 has 16 amino acids. The CDR3 DNA is TGCGCCAGCAGGTGGACTAGCGGGGGCCTAGGCAATGAGCAGTTCTTC. It encodes CASRWTSGGLGNEQFF.